This T cell receptor beta chain was observed in a study of blood T cells in healthy people across ages. A second 7 to 11 cycle PCR used barcoded and J-beta primers. Each cDNA molecule was tagged by a template-switch adaptor that had 12 random nucleotides. TCRdb reprocessed the 5' RACE reads with MiXCR, giving one entry per CDR3 protein. The table has 1.5 million to 2 million distinct CDR3 sequences, 49% seen once. Germline CDR1 is LGHNA and CDR2 is YSLEER. The CDR3 has 18 residues. Trimming removed 1 base at V and 7 bases at J, with 22 bases between. On this clonotype: Its antigen is currently unknown.

Findings and limits, study-wide: PBMCs went unsorted, and a conclusive naive versus antigen-experienced comparison was therefore prevented. When one million T cells were used, diversity estimates were thought to be underestimates.

Individuals who donated were healthy Caucasians from Russia aged about 6 to 100. The chain couples TRBV4-3 to TRBJ1-4, with D perhaps matching TRBD1 (5 bases). The sequencing input was blood. This receptor was obtained from a woman between 40 and 55 years old in good health. As DNA, the CDR3 is TGCGCCAGCAGCCAAGTTCCATCAGGGACCGGAGGTGGTGAAAAACTGTTTTTT. This encodes CASSQVPSGTGGGEKLFF.